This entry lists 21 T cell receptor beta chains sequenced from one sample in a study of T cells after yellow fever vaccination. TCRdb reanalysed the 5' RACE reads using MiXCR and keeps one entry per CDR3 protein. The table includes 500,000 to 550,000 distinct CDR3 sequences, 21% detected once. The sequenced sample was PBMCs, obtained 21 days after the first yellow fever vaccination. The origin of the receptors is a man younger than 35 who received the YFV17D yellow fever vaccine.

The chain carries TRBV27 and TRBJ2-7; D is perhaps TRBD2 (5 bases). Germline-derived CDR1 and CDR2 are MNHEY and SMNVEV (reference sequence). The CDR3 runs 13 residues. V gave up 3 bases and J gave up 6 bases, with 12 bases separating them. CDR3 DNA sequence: TGTGCCAGCAGTTTGGTTCGGGGTCGCGAGCAGTACTTC. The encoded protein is CASSLVRGREQYF.

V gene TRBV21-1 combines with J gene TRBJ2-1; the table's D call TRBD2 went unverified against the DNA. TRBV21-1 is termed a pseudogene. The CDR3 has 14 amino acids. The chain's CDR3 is CASSRLAGENEQFF. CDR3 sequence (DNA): TGTGCCAGCAGCCGACTAGCGGGGGAGAATGAGCAGTTCTTC.

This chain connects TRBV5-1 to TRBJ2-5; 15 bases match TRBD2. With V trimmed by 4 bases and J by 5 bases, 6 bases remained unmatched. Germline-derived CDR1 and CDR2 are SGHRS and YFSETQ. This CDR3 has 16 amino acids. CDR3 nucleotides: TGCGCCAGCAGCCCCGGACTAGCGGGGGGGCCGGAGACCCAGTACTTC. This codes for CASSPGLAGGPETQYF.

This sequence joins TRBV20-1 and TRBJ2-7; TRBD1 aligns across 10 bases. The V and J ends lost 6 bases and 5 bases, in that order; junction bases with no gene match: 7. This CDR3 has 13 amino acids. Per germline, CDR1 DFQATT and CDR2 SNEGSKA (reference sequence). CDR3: CSALGQGSNEQYF. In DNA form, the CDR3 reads TGCAGTGCGCTGGGACAGGGGAGCAACGAGCAGTACTTC.

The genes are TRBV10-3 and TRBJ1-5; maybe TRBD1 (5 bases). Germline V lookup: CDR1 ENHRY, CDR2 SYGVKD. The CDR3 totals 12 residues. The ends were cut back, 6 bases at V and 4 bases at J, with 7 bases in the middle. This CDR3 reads CAISRANQPQHF. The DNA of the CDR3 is TGTGCCATCAGCAGGGCAAATCAGCCCCAGCATTTT.

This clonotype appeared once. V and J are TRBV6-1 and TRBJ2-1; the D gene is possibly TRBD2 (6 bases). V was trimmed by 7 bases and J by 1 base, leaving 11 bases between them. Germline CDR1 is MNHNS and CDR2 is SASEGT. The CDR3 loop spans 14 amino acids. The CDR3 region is CASTAAGSYNEQFF. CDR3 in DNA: TGTGCCAGCACTGCAGCGGGTTCCTACAATGAGCAGTTCTTC.

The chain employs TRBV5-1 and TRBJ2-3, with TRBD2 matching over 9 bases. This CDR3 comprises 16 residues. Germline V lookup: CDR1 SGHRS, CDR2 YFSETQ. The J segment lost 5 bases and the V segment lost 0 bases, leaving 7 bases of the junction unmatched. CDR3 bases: TGCGCCAGCAGCTTGGCCGAGGCGGGGGGGTTAGATACGCAGTATTTT. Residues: CASSLAEAGGLDTQYF. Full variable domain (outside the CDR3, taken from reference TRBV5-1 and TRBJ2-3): KAGVTQTPRYLIKTRGQQVTLSCSPISGHRSVSWYQQTPGQGLQFLFEYFSETQRNKGNFPGRFSGRQFSNSRSEMNVSTLELGDSALYLCASSLAEAGGLDTQYFGPGTRLTVL.

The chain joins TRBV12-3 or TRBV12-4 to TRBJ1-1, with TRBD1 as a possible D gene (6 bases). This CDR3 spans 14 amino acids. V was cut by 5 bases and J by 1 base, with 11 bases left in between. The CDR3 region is CASSPRDKNTEAFF. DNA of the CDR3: TGTGCCAGCAGTCCCCGGGACAAGAACACTGAAGCTTTCTTT.

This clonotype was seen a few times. CDR3 in amino acids: CASSATHGAPGETQYF. For the CDR3, the DNA is TGTGCCAGCAGCGCGACCCACGGAGCCCCAGGAGAGACCCAGTACTTC. The chain links TRBV6-1 to TRBJ2-5; D unclear. The germline gives CDR1 MNHNS, CDR2 SASEGT. The CDR3 totals 16 residues. Trimming left V 6 bases short and J 4 bases short, with 21 bases between.

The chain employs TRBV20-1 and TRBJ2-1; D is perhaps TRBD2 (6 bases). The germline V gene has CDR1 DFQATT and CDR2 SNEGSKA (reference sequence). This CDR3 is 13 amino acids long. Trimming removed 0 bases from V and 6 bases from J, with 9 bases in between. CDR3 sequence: CSARDGTGNEQFF. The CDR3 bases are TGCAGTGCTAGAGATGGGACTGGCAATGAGCAGTTCTTC.

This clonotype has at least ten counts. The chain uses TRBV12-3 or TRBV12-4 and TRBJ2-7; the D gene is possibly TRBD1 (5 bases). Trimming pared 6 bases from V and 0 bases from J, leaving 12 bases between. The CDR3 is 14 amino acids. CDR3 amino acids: CASSLTAISYEQYF. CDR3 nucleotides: TGTGCCAGCAGCCTGACAGCCATCTCCTACGAGCAGTACTTC.

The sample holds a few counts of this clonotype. CDR3 nucleotide sequence: TGTGCTAGTGCCCCCCGGTGGGGCCCCCGTAGGAAGCAAGAGACCCAGTACTTC. It codes for CASAPRWGPRRKQETQYF. The rearrangement joins TRBV12-5 to TRBJ2-5, with D perhaps TRBD1 (5 bases). Trimming took off 7 bases at V and 2 bases at J, with 26 bases between the two ends. The CDR3 is 18 residues long. In germline, CDR1 is LGHNT, CDR2 FRNRAP.

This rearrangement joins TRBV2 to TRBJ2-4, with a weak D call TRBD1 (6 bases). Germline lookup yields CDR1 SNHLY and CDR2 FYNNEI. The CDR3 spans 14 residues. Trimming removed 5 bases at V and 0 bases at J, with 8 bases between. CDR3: CASSRTAAKNIQYF. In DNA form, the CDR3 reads TGTGCCAGCAGTCGGACAGCAGCCAAAAACATTCAGTACTTC. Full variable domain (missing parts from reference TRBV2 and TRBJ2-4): EPEVTQTPSHQVTQMGQEVILRCVPISNHLYFYWYRQILGQKVEFLVSFYNNEISEKSEIFDDQFSVERPDGSNFTLKIRSTKLEDSAMYFCASSRTAAKNIQYFGAGTRLSVL.

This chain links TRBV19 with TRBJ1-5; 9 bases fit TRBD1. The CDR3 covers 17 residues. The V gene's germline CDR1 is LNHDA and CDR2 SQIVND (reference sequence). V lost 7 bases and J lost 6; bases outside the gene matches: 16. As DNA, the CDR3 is TGTGCCAGTAAATCTGCGGGGGGACAGGGAGTTTCTCAGCCCCAGCATTTT. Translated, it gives CASKSAGGQGVSQPQHF.

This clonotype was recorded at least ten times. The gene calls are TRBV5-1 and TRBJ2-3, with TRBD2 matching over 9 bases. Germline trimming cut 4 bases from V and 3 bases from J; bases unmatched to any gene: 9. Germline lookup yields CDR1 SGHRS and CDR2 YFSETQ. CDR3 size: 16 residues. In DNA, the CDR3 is TGCGCCAGCAGCACCTCCTTAGCGGGGGTAACAGATACGCAGTATTTT. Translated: CASSTSLAGVTDTQYF.

The CDR3 region has the DNA TGTGCCAGCAGCGCCGGACCAGGGGGGCGTTTCTACAATGAGCAGTTCTTC. Protein: CASSAGPGGRFYNEQFF. This rearrangement joins TRBV7-3 to TRBJ2-1; TRBD1 might be the D (7 bases). V was shortened by 5 bases and J by 3 bases, with 20 bases between the two germline ends. The CDR3 loop spans 17 amino acids. Germline assignment: CDR1 SGHTA and CDR2 FQGTGA.

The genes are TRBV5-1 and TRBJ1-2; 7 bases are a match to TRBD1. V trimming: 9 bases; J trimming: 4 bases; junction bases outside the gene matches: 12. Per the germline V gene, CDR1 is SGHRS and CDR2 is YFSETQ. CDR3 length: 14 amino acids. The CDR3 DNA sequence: TGCGCCACCCAAACAGGGGAGAGCGGCTATGGCTACACCTTC. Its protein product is CATQTGESGYGYTF. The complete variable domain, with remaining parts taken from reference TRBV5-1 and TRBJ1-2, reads KAGVTQTPRYLIKTRGQQVTLSCSPISGHRSVSWYQQTPGQGLQFLFEYFSETQRNKGNFPGRFSGRQFSNSRSEMNVSTLELGDSALYLCATQTGESGYGYTFGSGTRLTVV.

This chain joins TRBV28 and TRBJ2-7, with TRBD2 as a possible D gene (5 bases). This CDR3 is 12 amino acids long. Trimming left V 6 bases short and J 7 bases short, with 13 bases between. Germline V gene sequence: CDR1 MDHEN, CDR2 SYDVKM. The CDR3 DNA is TGTGCCAGCAGAGGCGGTTGGGAGGAGCAGTACGTC. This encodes CASRGGWEEQYV.

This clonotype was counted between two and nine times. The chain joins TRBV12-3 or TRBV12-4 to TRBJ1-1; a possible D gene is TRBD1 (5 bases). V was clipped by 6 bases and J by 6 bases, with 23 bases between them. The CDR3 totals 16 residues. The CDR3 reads CASRQDRDPHSAEAFF. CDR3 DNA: TGTGCCAGCAGACAAGACCGGGACCCGCATTCGGCTGAAGCTTTCTTT.

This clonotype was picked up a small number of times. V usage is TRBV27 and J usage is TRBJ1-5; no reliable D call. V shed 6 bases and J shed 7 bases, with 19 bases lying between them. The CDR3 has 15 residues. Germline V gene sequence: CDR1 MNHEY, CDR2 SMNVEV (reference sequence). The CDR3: CASSLRGETWQPQHF. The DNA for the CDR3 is TGTGCCAGCAGCTTGCGTGGCGAAACATGGCAGCCCCAGCATTTT.

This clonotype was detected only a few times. The chain's CDR3 is CASREGGTSGANVLTF. The DNA for the CDR3 is TGTGCCAGCAGGGAGGGAGGGACCTCTGGGGCCAACGTCCTGACTTTC. The genes are TRBV7-2 and TRBJ2-6, with TRBD2 matching 7 bases. The V segment lost 6 bases and the J segment 0 bases; nucleotides outside the gene matches: 5. Germline V lookup: CDR1 SGHTA, CDR2 FQGNSA. The CDR3 has 16 amino acids. The full variable domain, rest sourced from reference TRBV7-2 and TRBJ2-6, is GAGVSQSPSNKVTEKGKDVELRCDPISGHTALYWYRQSLGQGLEFLIYFQGNSAPDKSGLPSDRFSAERTGGSVSTLTIQRTQQEDSAVYLCASREGGTSGANVLTFGAGSRLTVL.